These T cell receptor beta chains were read from a single sample in a study of OX40 agonist ivuxolimab in advanced cancers. The table came from immunoSEQ multiplex PCR; TCRdb's copy has only in-frame clones and leaves some out. In the table there are roughly 19,000 clones, 85% to 95% of which are singletons. The specimen was CD4+ or CD8+ T cells sorted from blood, collected in a trial of the OX40 agonist ivuxolimab. These receptors all stem from an adult with an advanced solid tumor such as melanoma, head and neck, liver or kidney cancer. CDR3s include the opening cysteine and the closing phenylalanine or tryptophan. Each record gives: V gene, D gene, J gene, clone size, CDR3 DNA, CDR3 protein. A D gene is named only where the DNA matches it firmly. For some rows the clone size is stated as once, few or many, or as a class when expanded; others skip it.

TRBV6-5	TRBD1	TRBJ1-6	.	TGTGCCAGCAGGTCGGGGACAGGTAATTCACCCCTCCACTTT	CASRSGTGNSPLHF
TRBV6-6	TRBD2	TRBJ2-1	.	TGTGCCAGCGGTAGTAGCGGGGGGCCGGGGCACAATGAGCAGTTCTTC	CASGSSGGPGHNEQFF
TRBV11-2	.	TRBJ2-7	.	TGTGCCAGCAGCTTTGAACCGGGGGCCTACGAGCAGTACTTC	CASSFEPGAYEQYF
TRBV19	.	TRBJ1-2	.	TGTGCCAGTAGTATGGGTCGCCCGGGGAACTATGGCTACACCTTC	CASSMGRPGNYGYTF
TRBV4-1	.	TRBJ2-3	.	TGCGCCAGCAGCCAAGCCCTTCGGGCAGCAGATACGCAGTATTTT	CASSQALRAADTQYF
TRBV7-7	.	TRBJ1-2	.	TGTGCCAGCAGCCCCTTGGCAGGACCGGATGGCTACACCTTC	CASSPLAGPDGYTF
TRBV29-1	.	TRBJ2-1	.	TGCAGCGCCGAACCATGGACTTACAATGAGCAGTTCTTC	CSAEPWTYNEQFF
TRBV29-1	.	TRBJ2-7	.	TGCCGCCTACCGGGACCGACCTGGGAGCAGTACTTC	CRLPGPTWEQYF
TRBV30	.	TRBJ1-1	.	TGTGCCTGGAGTGAGGCAGGGGTCACTGAAGCTTTCTTT	CAWSEAGVTEAFF
TRBV25-1	.	TRBJ2-5	.	TGTGCCAGCAGTGAATATATAGACCCTGGGGAGACCCAGTACTTC	CASSEYIDPGETQYF
TRBV7-9	.	TRBJ2-7	.	TGTGCCAGCAGCTCGGGACATTCCTACGAGCAGTACTTC	CASSSGHSYEQYF
TRBV6-6	.	TRBJ2-5	.	TGTGCCAGCAGAGGGCAGGCAGTCCAAGAGACCCAGTACTTC	CASRGQAVQETQYF
TRBV30	TRBD2	TRBJ2-2	.	TGTGCCTGGGGGGAGGGGCACTCGAACACCGGGGAGCTGTTTTTT	CAWGEGHSNTGELFF
TRBV29-1	.	TRBJ2-7	.	TGCAGCGCAGTTCACCAGGGAGGCTACGAGCAGTACTTC	CSAVHQGGYEQYF
TRBV7-9	.	TRBJ2-7	.	TGTGCCAGCAGCTTGAGTGTAGGGTTGAGCTCCTACGAGCAGTACTTC	CASSLSVGLSSYEQYF
TRBV6-4	TRBD1	TRBJ2-3	.	TGTGCCAGCAGTGAGGGACAGGGCGCAGATACGCAGTATTTT	CASSEGQGADTQYF
TRBV19	.	TRBJ2-3	.	TGTGCCAGTAGTATGACAGGTCGAGCAGATACGCAGTATTTT	CASSMTGRADTQYF
TRBV30	.	TRBJ2-7	.	TGTGCCTGGAGAGACAGTGGACGCACCTACGAGCAGTACTTC	CAWRDSGRTYEQYF
TRBV10-1	.	TRBJ2-7	.	TGCGCCAGCAGTGAGTCCAACGAGCAGTACTTC	CASSESNEQYF
TRBV19	.	TRBJ1-1	once	TGTGCCAGTATTTTCGGGCCCGCCTCCCCGAACACTGAAGCTTTCTTT	CASIFGPASPNTEAFF
TRBV4-1	.	TRBJ2-1	.	TGCGCCAGCAGCCAAGTCGAGAATGAGCAGTTCTTC	CASSQVENEQFF
TRBV11-2	TRBD1	TRBJ1-1	.	TGTGCCAGCAGCCCAGGGACAGGGGGCGCCGGGGACACTGAAGCTTTCTTT	CASSPGTGGAGDTEAFF
TRBV6-1	.	TRBJ2-1	once	TGTGCCAGCACCCTACTAGGGGATTCCTACAATGAGCAGTTCTTC	CASTLLGDSYNEQFF
TRBV7-9	TRBD1	TRBJ2-1	.	TGTGCCAGCAGCTCAGAAACCGGGACAGGATACAATGAGCAGTTCTTC	CASSSETGTGYNEQFF
TRBV19	TRBD2	TRBJ2-7	.	TGTGCCAGTAGTGCGCGCGGGACTAGCGTCTCCTACGAGCAGTACTTC	CASSARGTSVSYEQYF